The 15 T cell receptor beta chains below all came from one sample that was sequenced in a study of PD-L1 blockade in urothelial cancer. The time point here: peripheral blood 6 weeks after treatment start. The table came from immunoSEQ multiplex PCR; TCRdb's copy has only in-frame clones and leaves some out. The data show 50,000 or so clones, with around 87% seen just once and under 11% held by the top ten. The sample in question was PBMCs, obtained around atezolizumab (anti-PD-L1) treatment. Every receptor here comes from a man aged 60 to 69 with urothelial cancer.

The chain has TRBV15 and TRBJ1-5; possibly TRBD1 for D (6 bases). The germline V and J ends were trimmed by 2 bases and 6 bases, with 11 bases remaining between them. The germline V gene encodes CDR1 LNHNV and CDR2 YYDKDF (reference sequence). The CDR3 length is 14 residues. This CDR3 reads CATSRNLGGQPQHF. As DNA, the CDR3 is TGTGCCACCAGCAGAAATTTAGGGGGTCAGCCCCAGCATTTT.

The rearrangement uses TRBV11-3 and TRBJ2-3; 7 bases fit TRBD2. This CDR3 has 14 amino acids. Unmatched junction bases numbered 7, after V lost 2 bases and J lost 8 bases. Germline V lookup: CDR1 SGHNT, CDR2 YENEEA. The CDR3 loop reads CASSLTSGRATQYF. The CDR3, as DNA: TGTGCCAGCAGCTTAACATCGGGGAGGGCTACGCAGTATTTT. Variable domain in full (rest from reference TRBV11-3 and TRBJ2-3): EAGVVQSPRYKIIEKKQPVAFWCNPISGHNTLYWYLQNLGQGPELLIRYENEEAVDDSQLPKDRFSAERLKGVDSTLKIQPAELGDSAVYLCASSLTSGRATQYFGPGTRLTVL.

This clone was seen a single time. The DNA is left out, because the CDR3 cannot be placed on it with certainty; the CDR3 is given as TCRdb lists it. The chain links TRBV5-1 to TRBJ2-7; the table's TRBD1 call for D was not verified on the DNA. The germline gives CDR1 SGHRS, CDR2 YFSETQ. Both ends counted, the CDR3 spans 18 residues. CDR3: CASSFGPGGRTTLYEQYF.

The chain links TRBV4-1 to TRBJ1-2, with a weak D call TRBD1 (5 bases). V lost 2 bases and J lost 10, with 17 bases in between. Germline CDR1 and CDR2: MGHRA and YSYEKL. This CDR3 contains 14 residues. CDR3 DNA: TGCGCCAGCAGCCAAAAACGCGACAGCCTGGCCTACACCTTC. As protein: CASSQKRDSLAYTF.

This chain connects TRBV2 to TRBJ2-1; tentative D call: TRBD2 (5 bases). Trimming stripped 4 bases from V and 5 bases from J, with 9 bases between. Germline V gene data show CDR1 as SNHLY and CDR2 as FYNNEI. CDR3 size: 13 residues. CDR3 nucleotide sequence: TGTGCCAGCAGTGTCTTGAGGGACAATGAGCAGTTCTTC. Its protein is CASSVLRDNEQFF.

The V gene is TRBV7-2, the J gene TRBJ1-5; no clear D. Germline V gives CDR1 SGHTA, CDR2 FQGNSA. Trimming took off 3 bases at V and 7 bases at J, with 16 bases between the two ends. CDR3 length: 15 residues. The CDR3 sequence: CASSFSALGSQPQHF. The DNA for the CDR3 is TGTGCCAGCAGCTTTAGTGCGTTGGGGAGCCAGCCCCAGCATTTT.

This clone has just one count. The chain combines TRBV7-9 with TRBJ1-4; TRBD1 agrees at 7 bases. Germline V gives CDR1 SEHNR, CDR2 FQNEAQ (reference sequence). Losses at the gene ends were 2 bases for V and 2 bases for J; bases not matched to a gene: 8. This CDR3 has 17 residues. The CDR3 nucleotides are TGTGCCAGCAGCTTACCCTACGACAGGGCCACTAATGAAAAACTGTTTTTT. Its protein product is CASSLPYDRATNEKLFF. Supplemented by reference TRBV7-9 and TRBJ1-4, the full variable domain reads DTGVSQNPRHKITKRGQNVTFRCDPISEHNRLYWYRQTLGQGPEFLTYFQNEAQLEKSRLLSDRFSAERPKGSFSTLEIQRTEQGDSAMYLCASSLPYDRATNEKLFFGSGTQLSVL.

CDR3 sequence reads: CASSVTQGGEAFF. The CDR3 coding sequence is TGTGCCAGCAGTGTAACACAGGGTGGTGAAGCTTTCTTT. The V call is TRBV6-1, the J call TRBJ1-1, with D maybe TRBD1 (6 bases). Germline CDR1 MNHNS, CDR2 SASEGT. The CDR3 is made up of 13 amino acids. Trimming stripped 4 bases from V and 7 bases from J, with 13 bases between.

This chain connects TRBV29-1 to TRBJ2-7, with D tentatively TRBD1 (6 bases). CDR3 length: 11 residues. Per germline, CDR1 SQVTM and CDR2 ANQGSEA. Deletions cut 5 bases from V and 3 bases from J, with 8 bases between. The CDR3 spells CSVKQGYEQYF. The CDR3 bases are TGCAGCGTTAAACAGGGCTACGAGCAGTACTTC.

This clone showed up just a few times. The V gene is TRBV5-4, the J gene TRBJ2-7; D is perhaps TRBD2 (7 bases). The germline V gene has CDR1 SGHNT and CDR2 YYREEE (reference sequence). With 4 bases removed from V and 2 bases from J, the gap between germline ends came to 19 bases. CDR3 size: 16 residues. Here the CDR3 reads CASSPGRGGAAYEQYF. As DNA, the CDR3 is TGTGCCAGCAGCCCGGGGAGGGGGGGAGCGGCCTACGAGCAGTACTTC.

Comments on this clone: The junction shows a germline mismatch at one end, possibly a read error. The DNA of the CDR3 is TGTGCCAGCAGTTACACCGGGGACAGCTCCAACGAGCAGTACTTC. It is translated as CASSYTGDSSNEQYF. The chain is built from TRBV6-6 and TRBJ2-7; 7 bases line up with TRBD1. There are 15 residues in the CDR3. The germline CDR1 and CDR2 sequences are MNHNY and SVGAGI (reference sequence).

The CDR3 spells CASSAFSGQETQYF. CDR3 coding DNA: TGTGCCAGCAGTGCGTTTAGCGGCCAAGAGACCCAGTACTTC. The chain has TRBV2 and TRBJ2-5; TRBD2 might be the D (6 bases). The CDR3 has 14 residues. Between the trimmed V and J ends, which lost 4 bases and 1 base, there was a span of 10 bases. In germline, CDR1 is SNHLY, CDR2 FYNNEI.

This clone was seen more than once but under ten times. This chain links TRBV19 with TRBJ1-1; a possible D gene is TRBD1 (5 bases). CDR3 length equals 13 residues. Germline assignment: CDR1 LNHDA and CDR2 SQIVND (reference sequence). V lost 5 bases and J lost 4, with 11 bases in between. The CDR3 is CASSPGLGTEAFF. CDR3 DNA sequence: TGTGCCAGTAGTCCAGGGCTGGGCACTGAAGCTTTCTTT.

The chain joins TRBV2 to TRBJ2-3; 10 positions agree with TRBD2. This CDR3 has 13 residues. Germline lookup yields CDR1 SNHLY and CDR2 FYNNEI. After removal of 4 bases from V and 6 bases from J, the junction contained 1 base not matched to a gene. The CDR3 sequence: CASSVSGGDTQYF. DNA of the CDR3: TGTGCCAGCAGTGTTAGCGGGGGGGATACGCAGTATTTT.

The CDR3 region is CASRSYRGGETQYF. CDR3 nucleotide sequence: TGTGCCAGCAGATCCTACAGGGGCGGGGAGACCCAGTACTTC. The chain joins TRBV11-2 to TRBJ2-5; TRBD1 agrees at 7 bases. J gave up 5 bases and V 6 bases, and 9 bases lay outside the gene matches. Germline CDR1 SGHAT, CDR2 FQNNGV. The CDR3 has 14 residues.